This T cell receptor beta chain was identified during a study of blood T cell repertoires in COVID-19. About the study: The United States, Italy and Spain supplied acute and convalescent COVID-19 samples. T cells, B-cell-depleted T cells, or PBMCs provided the cDNA or gDNA that served as material.

Only in-frame clones appear in the TCRdb table, and some are missing; sequencing was by immunoSEQ multiplex PCR. Of under 350,000 clones listed, approximately 86% were seen once; the top ten hold roughly 4.2%. Recruits, aged roughly 18 to 95 years, lived in 25 or so US areas. Participant reports of clinical history set cohort assignment. Germline CDR1 and CDR2: SGHAT and FQNNGV. V lost 4 bases and J lost 7, with 14 bases in between. There are 15 residues in the CDR3. The specimen was PBMCs or T cells enriched from blood (not recorded which). The chain combines TRBV11-2 with TRBJ1-6, with TRBD1 as a possible D gene (6 bases). This sequence was found in a woman between 35 and 50 years old with acute COVID-19. The CDR3 loop is CASSSKTGLNSPLHF. DNA of the CDR3: TGTGCCAGCAGCTCTAAAACAGGGTTAAATTCACCCCTCCACTTT. Full variable domain (outside the CDR3, taken from reference TRBV11-2 and TRBJ1-6): EAGVAQSPRYKIIEKRQSVAFWCNPISGHATLYWYQQILGQGPKLLIQFQNNGVVDDSQLPKDRFSAERLKGVDSTLKIQPAKLEDSAVYLCASSSKTGLNSPLHFGNGTRLTVT.